The clone carrying this T cell receptor (beta chain) was recorded only once. Its antigen is still unknown. Germline loops: CDR1 SGHTS, CDR2 YDEGEE. V was cut by 2 bases and J by 2 bases, with 17 bases left in between. This CDR3 region has 17 residues. The sample originates from a study of OX40 agonist ivuxolimab in advanced cancers. Overall study: Dose-escalation patients were diagnosed with hepatocellular carcinoma, melanoma, renal cell cancer or head and neck cancer. Partial responses were seen in three patients, one with hepatocellular carcinoma and two with cutaneous melanoma. Findings and caveats of the study: Partial responders dosed at 0.1-3.0 mg/kg displayed clonal expansion ranking among the lowest. Blood T cells, both CD4+ and CD8+, expanded clonally by week 6 at 0.1 to 3.0 mg/kg.

TCRdb keeps only in-frame clones here, not all; method: immunoSEQ multiplex PCR. The profile shows tens of thousands of clones, around nine tenths of them singletons. This TCR derives from an adult with an advanced solid tumor such as melanoma, head and neck, liver or kidney cancer. The sequenced sample was CD4+ or CD8+ T cells sorted from blood, obtained in a trial of the OX40 agonist ivuxolimab. The V gene is TRBV5-8, the J gene TRBJ1-5, with D perhaps matching TRBD1 (5 bases). The DNA of the CDR3 is TGTGCCAGCAGCTTAGGGGCAGGGAGTGCGGGCAATCAGCCCCAGCATTTT. As protein: CASSLGAGSAGNQPQHF.